A selection of T cell receptor beta chains follows, all from one sample in a study of blood T cell repertoires in COVID-19. TCRdb keeps only in-frame clones here, not all; method: immunoSEQ multiplex PCR. Of some 180,000 clones in the sample, around 90% are singletons; the top ten hold approximately 7%. Source material: peripheral blood. These receptor sequences come from a man in his forties with acute or convalescent COVID-19. Each CDR3 is given with its conserved first and last residue.

V gene: TRBV10-2
J gene: TRBJ2-1
CDR3 protein: CATLPSGGANEQFF

V gene: TRBV20-1
J gene: TRBJ1-2
CDR3 protein: CSASPTEGQAAPYGYTF

V gene: TRBV6-1
J gene: TRBJ2-4
CDR3 protein: CASSEAPGAKNIQYF

V gene: TRBV5-8
J gene: TRBJ2-5
CDR3 protein: CASSPNWREQETQYF

V gene: TRBV6-5
J gene: TRBJ2-1
CDR3 protein: CASRSGSFPGNEQFF

V gene: TRBV6-5
J gene: TRBJ1-2
CDR3 protein: CASSYVGQELPYGYTF

V gene: TRBV9
J gene: TRBJ2-7
CDR3 protein: CASNPPGLAAIYSYEQYF

V gene: TRBV27
J gene: TRBJ2-2
CDR3 protein: CASSLSGAGELFF

V gene: TRBV29-1
J gene: TRBJ2-7
CDR3 protein: CSVLQVGEQYF

V gene: TRBV30
J gene: TRBJ1-5
CDR3 protein: CAWSLGVGHQPQHF

V gene: TRBV5-1
J gene: TRBJ1-4
CDR3 protein: CASSPQGGGEKLFF

V gene: TRBV6-5
J gene: TRBJ1-5
CDR3 protein: CASTGEGTQPQHF

V gene: TRBV30
J gene: TRBJ2-1
CDR3 protein: CAWSIQGISYNEQFF

V gene: TRBV5-1
J gene: TRBJ1-3
CDR3 protein: CASSSVLGGSGNTIYF

V gene: TRBV5-1
J gene: TRBJ1-6
CDR3 protein: CASRSPGQQNSPLHF

V gene: TRBV7-2
J gene: TRBJ1-5
CDR3 protein: CASTGDSNQPQHF